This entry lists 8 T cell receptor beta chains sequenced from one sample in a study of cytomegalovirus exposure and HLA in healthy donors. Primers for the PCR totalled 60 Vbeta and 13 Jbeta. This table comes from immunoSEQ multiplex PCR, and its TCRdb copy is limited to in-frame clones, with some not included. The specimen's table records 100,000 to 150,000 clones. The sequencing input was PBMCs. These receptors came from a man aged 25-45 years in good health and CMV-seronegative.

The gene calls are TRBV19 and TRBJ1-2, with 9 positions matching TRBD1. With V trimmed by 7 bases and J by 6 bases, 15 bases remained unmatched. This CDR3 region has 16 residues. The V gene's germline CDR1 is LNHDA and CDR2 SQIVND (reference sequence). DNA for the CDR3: TGTGCCAGTACCGCGGACAGGGGAGGAGTAACGGATGGCTACACCTTC. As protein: CASTADRGGVTDGYTF.

This CDR3 reads CAWSGQGVGGYTF. DNA of the CDR3: TGTGCCTGGAGTGGGCAGGGGGTAGGTGGCTACACCTTC. The V call is TRBV30, the J call TRBJ1-2; 7 nucleotides line up with TRBD1. The V gene end was trimmed by 1 base and the J gene end by 7 bases; junction bases not matched to a gene: 6. In germline, CDR1 is GTSNPN, CDR2 SVGIG (reference sequence). This CDR3 is built from 13 residues.

The CDR3 DNA sequence: TGTGCCAGCAGCTCCCATGGGAGGGCCTCGAACACTGAAGCTTTCTTT. Translated: CASSSHGRASNTEAFF. This sequence joins TRBV7-8 and TRBJ1-1; no clear D gene. The length of the CDR3 is 16 residues. Germline CDR1 and CDR2: SGHVS and FQNEAQ. V lost 4 bases to trimming and J lost 1 base, with 16 bases between them. Drawing the rest from reference TRBV7-8 and TRBJ1-1, the complete variable domain is GAGVSQSPRYKVAKRGQDVALRCDPISGHVSLFWYQQALGQGPEFLTYFQNEAQLDKSGLPSDRFFAERPEGSVSTLKIQRTQQEDSAVYLCASSSHGRASNTEAFFGQGTRLTVV.

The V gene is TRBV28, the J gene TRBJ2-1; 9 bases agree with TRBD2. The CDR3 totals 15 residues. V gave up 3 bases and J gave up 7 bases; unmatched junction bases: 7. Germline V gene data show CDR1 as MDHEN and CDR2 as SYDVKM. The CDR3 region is CASSLREGPLNEQFF. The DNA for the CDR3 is TGTGCCAGCAGTTTGCGGGAGGGCCCTCTGAATGAGCAGTTCTTC. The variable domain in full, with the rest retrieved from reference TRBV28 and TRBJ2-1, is DVKVTQSSRYLVKRTGEKVFLECVQDMDHENMFWYRQDPGLGLRLIYFSYDVKMKEKGDIPEGYSVSREKKERFSLILESASTNQTSMYLCASSLREGPLNEQFFGPGTRLTVL.

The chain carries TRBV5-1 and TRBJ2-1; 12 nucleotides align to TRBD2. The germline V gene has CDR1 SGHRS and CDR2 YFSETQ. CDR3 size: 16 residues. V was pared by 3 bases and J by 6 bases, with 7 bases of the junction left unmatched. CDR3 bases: TGCGCCAGCAGCTCCACCGGGACTAGCGGGTTCAATGAGCAGTTCTTC. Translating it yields CASSSTGTSGFNEQFF.

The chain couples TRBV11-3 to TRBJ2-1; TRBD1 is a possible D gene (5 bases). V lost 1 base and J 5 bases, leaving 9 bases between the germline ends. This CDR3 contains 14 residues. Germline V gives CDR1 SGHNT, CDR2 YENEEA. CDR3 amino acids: CASSLGPTDNEQFF. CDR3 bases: TGTGCCAGCAGCTTAGGGCCGACAGACAATGAGCAGTTCTTC.

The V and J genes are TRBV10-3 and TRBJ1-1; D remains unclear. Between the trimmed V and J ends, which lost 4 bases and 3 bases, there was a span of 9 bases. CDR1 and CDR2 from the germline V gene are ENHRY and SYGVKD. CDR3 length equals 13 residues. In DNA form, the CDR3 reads TGTGCCATCAGTGTGAGTCAGGACACTGAAGCTTTCTTT. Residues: CAISVSQDTEAFF.

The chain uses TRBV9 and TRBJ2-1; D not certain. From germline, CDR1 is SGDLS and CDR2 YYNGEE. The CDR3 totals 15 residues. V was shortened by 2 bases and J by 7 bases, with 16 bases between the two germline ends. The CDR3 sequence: CASSVNLKPLNEQFF. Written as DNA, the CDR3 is TGTGCCAGCAGCGTTAACCTGAAGCCCCTGAATGAGCAGTTCTTC.